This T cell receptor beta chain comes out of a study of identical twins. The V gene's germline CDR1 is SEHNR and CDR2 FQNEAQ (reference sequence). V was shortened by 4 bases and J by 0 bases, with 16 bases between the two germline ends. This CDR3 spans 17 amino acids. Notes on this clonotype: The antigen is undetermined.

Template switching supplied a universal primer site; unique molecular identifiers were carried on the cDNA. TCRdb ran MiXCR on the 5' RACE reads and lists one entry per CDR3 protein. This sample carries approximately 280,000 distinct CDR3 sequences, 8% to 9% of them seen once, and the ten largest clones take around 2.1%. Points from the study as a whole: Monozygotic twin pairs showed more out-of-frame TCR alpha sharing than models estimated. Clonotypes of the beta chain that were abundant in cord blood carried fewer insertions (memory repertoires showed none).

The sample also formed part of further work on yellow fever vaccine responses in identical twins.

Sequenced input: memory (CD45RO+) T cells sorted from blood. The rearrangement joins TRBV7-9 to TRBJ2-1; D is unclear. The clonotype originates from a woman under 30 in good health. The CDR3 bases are TGTGCCAGCAGCTCCCAGGCTGACGGGTACTCCTACAATGAGCAGTTCTTC. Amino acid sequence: CASSSQADGYSYNEQFF.